A selection of T cell receptor beta chains follows, all from one sample in a study of Ad26.COV2.S vaccination and SARS-CoV-2 variants. Sequencing was performed with immunoSEQ multiplex PCR; in TCRdb, only in-frame clones are kept and a portion is missing. This sample carries 400,000 to 500,000 clones, 80% to 90% of them seen once, and the ten largest clones take over 2.5%. Material: peripheral blood, obtained in a trial of Ad26.COV2.S vaccine versus placebo. All receptors come from a person aged 18 to 59 who received the Ad26.COV2.S COVID-19 vaccine or a placebo. The CDR3 runs from the conserved cysteine through the conserved F or W. Fields, in order: D gene, clone size, V gene, J gene, CDR3 DNA, CDR3 protein. A D gene is named only where the DNA matches it firmly. Clone size is stated in some rows and not others, as once, few, many or a class when expanded.

>.|.|TRBV7-9|TRBJ1-2
TGTGCCAGCAGCTCCTTAGGGCACGGCTATGGCTACACCTTC
CASSSLGHGYGYTF
>TRBD2|.|TRBV4-3|TRBJ2-2
TGCGCCAGCAGCCAAGAATCTGTCCCAAGCGGGGGCGTCTTCACCGGGGAGCTGTTTTTT
CASSQESVPSGGVFTGELFF
>TRBD2|.|TRBV6-1|TRBJ2-3
TGTGCCAGCAGTGAAGTAGGACTAGGCCTAGATACGCAGTATTTT
CASSEVGLGLDTQYF
>TRBD2|once|TRBV5-8|TRBJ2-3
TGTGCCAGCAGCTTGGCCCGACTACGCGGGGGAGATACGCAGTATTTT
CASSLARLRGGDTQYF
>TRBD2|.|TRBV10-2|TRBJ2-1
TGCGCCAGCAGTGAGTCGGGGGGGTACAATGAGCAGTTCTTC
CASSESGGYNEQFF
>.|.|TRBV15|TRBJ1-2
TGTGCCACCAGCAGAGAGCGTTTAGGGTATGGCTACACCTTC
CATSRERLGYGYTF
>TRBD1|.|TRBV5-1|TRBJ1-1
TGCGCCAGCAGCTTGGGACAGGGGGTGATGAACACTGAAGCTTTCTTT
CASSLGQGVMNTEAFF
>TRBD1|.|TRBV5-1|TRBJ2-5
TGCGCCAGCAGCACGATCTCCGGGACAGGGGAGACCCAGTACTTC
CASSTISGTGETQYF
>TRBD1|.|TRBV6-5|TRBJ1-2
TGTGCCAGCAGTTATTCCGGACAGGGGGGCTACACCTTC
CASSYSGQGGYTF
>.|.|TRBV5-6|TRBJ2-3
TGTGCCAGCAGCTTGGGTCTTGGTCATACGCAGTATTTT
CASSLGLGHTQYF
>.|.|TRBV29-1|TRBJ2-5
TGCAGTGTATTGGGGGTAAAAGGGACCCAGTACTTC
CSVLGVKGTQYF
>.|.|TRBV11-3|TRBJ2-1
TGTGCCAGCAGCTTAGATTTCCCTTTATCTTCCTACAATGAGCAGTTCTTC
CASSLDFPLSSYNEQFF
>.|few|TRBV18|TRBJ1-3
TGTGCCAGCTCACCAACACCTCTATTCATCTCTGGAAACACCATATATTTT
CASSPTPLFISGNTIYF
>.|.|TRBV19|TRBJ1-4
TGTGCCAGTATGAGGGTGCCAGGGGTTGAAAAACTGTTTTTT
CASMRVPGVEKLFF
>TRBD1|.|TRBV11-2|TRBJ2-3
TGTGCCAGCAGCGTACAGGGGGGCGATACGCAGTATTTT
CASSVQGGDTQYF
>TRBD1|.|TRBV3-1/TRBV3-2|TRBJ2-5
TGTGCCAGCAGCCGCGGGACAGGGGTGGAAGAGACCCAGTACTTC
CASSRGTGVEETQYF
>.|.|TRBV6-2/TRBV6-3|TRBJ2-5
TGTGCCAGCAGTTACTGGGGGAGGAAGACCCAGTACTTC
CASSYWGRKTQYF
>TRBD1|.|TRBV5-1|TRBJ2-1
TGCGCCAGCAGCTTGGGATTCAATACGGACAGGAGCGACAATGAGCAGTTCTTC
CASSLGFNTDRSDNEQFF
>TRBD2|.|TRBV27|TRBJ2-3
TGTGCCAGCGGGACTAGCGGGGGGGCCTTTCATGTAGATACGCAGTATTTT
CASGTSGGAFHVDTQYF
>.|.|TRBV9|TRBJ2-2
TGTGCCAGCAGAGGAGATTTAGGAGGGGCCGGGGAGCTGTTTTTT
CASRGDLGGAGELFF
>.|.|TRBV7-2|TRBJ2-5
TGTGCCAGCAGCTTAGTGTGGGGTGCCGAAGAGACCCAGTACTTC
CASSLVWGAEETQYF
>.|.|TRBV28|TRBJ2-7
TGTGCCAGCATATCCTCCGGGACGGAGATCTACGAGCAGTACTTC
CASISSGTEIYEQYF
>TRBD1|.|TRBV7-2|TRBJ2-1
TGTGCCAGCAGCTTACGGACAGGGGGCGGAATTGCGGGGTACAATGAGCAGTTCTTC
CASSLRTGGGIAGYNEQFF
>.|.|TRBV29-1|TRBJ1-1
TGCAGCGTCGCCCGAATGGGTTCGAACACTGAAGCTTTCTTT
CSVARMGSNTEAFF
>.|.|TRBV6-5|TRBJ2-3
TGTGCCAGCACGGCGGGGGCTTTCACAGATACGCAGTATTTT
CASTAGAFTDTQYF
>.|few|TRBV19|TRBJ2-7
TGTGCCAGTAGGGCAAGATTTATCTCCTACGAGCAGTACTTC
CASRARFISYEQYF
>.|.|TRBV11-3|TRBJ2-2
TGTGCCAGCAGCTTAGTTCGCCGGACCGGGGAGCTGTTTTTT
CASSLVRRTGELFF
>.|.|TRBV28|TRBJ2-2
TGTGCCAGCAGTTGGGCCCCCGGGAGACCCGGGGAGCTGTTTTTT
CASSWAPGRPGELFF
>.|.|TRBV6-6|TRBJ1-1
TGTGCCAGCAGTTACTCAGGGCCCGAGGCTTTCTTT
CASSYSGPEAFF
>.|.|TRBV5-1|TRBJ2-5
TGCGCCAGCAGACAGGGTACACAAGAGACCCAGTACTTC
CASRQGTQETQYF
>TRBD1|once|TRBV7-3|TRBJ2-5
TGTGCCAGCAGCTTAGGACAGGGGGAGACCCAGTACTTC
CASSLGQGETQYF
>.|.|TRBV5-1|TRBJ2-5
TGCGCCAGCAGTCTGACCCAGGGCGGAGAGACCCAGTACTTC
CASSLTQGGETQYF
>.|.|TRBV4-3|TRBJ1-2
TGCGCCAGCAGCCAAGATTTGAGCTTAAGAGCTAACTATGGCTACACCTTC
CASSQDLSLRANYGYTF
>.|.|TRBV12-5|TRBJ2-3
TGTGCTAGTGGTCCCCCGGACTTCACAGATACGCAGTATTTT
CASGPPDFTDTQYF
>TRBD2|.|TRBV5-1|TRBJ2-1
TGCGCCAGCAGCCGCGCGCCAGCGGGGGGGCGCTATGAGCAGTTCTTC
CASSRAPAGGRYEQFF
>.|once|TRBV4-2|TRBJ2-6
TGTGCCAGCAGCCAACCGACATTGAGGTACTATAGCTCTGGGGCCAACGTCCTGACTTTC
CASSQPTLRYYSSGANVLTF
>.|.|TRBV30|TRBJ1-1
TGTGCCTGGGACGGGGGGCTAGGCGCTGAAGCTTTCTTT
CAWDGGLGAEAFF
>.|.|TRBV7-2|TRBJ2-7
TGTGCCAGCAGCTTAGAAGGAAGGGCCTCCTACGAGCAGTACTTC
CASSLEGRASYEQYF
>.|.|TRBV6-5|TRBJ2-3
TGTGCCAGCAGTTACGATCTAGCAAGAGATACGCAGTATTTT
CASSYDLARDTQYF
>TRBD2|.|TRBV5-8|TRBJ2-3
TGTGCCAGCAGCTCCGACCCTGGACTAGCGGGAGATACGCAGTATTTT
CASSSDPGLAGDTQYF
>TRBD1|.|TRBV28|TRBJ1-5
TGTGCCAGCAGTTTAGGACAGGGCCGTCAGCCCCAGCATTTT
CASSLGQGRQPQHF
>.|.|TRBV4-1|TRBJ2-7
TGCGCCAGCAGCCAAGATGAGGTGACCTACGAGCAGTACTTC
CASSQDEVTYEQYF
>TRBD1|.|TRBV10-3|TRBJ1-4
TGTGCCATCAGTGCCCAGGGGGCCAGTGAAAAACTGTTTTTT
CAISAQGASEKLFF
>.|.|TRBV7-9|TRBJ2-3
TGTGCCAGCAGCCCTCGGGGCAGAAGCACAGATACGCAGTATTTT
CASSPRGRSTDTQYF